The TCR beta chain described here comes from a study of CD8 T cells in ankylosing spondylitis. Regarding the study as a whole: Under 10 highly homologous variants formed a TCR beta motif that appeared characteristic of ankylosing spondylitis blood. Disease-associated clones were reportedly significantly overrepresented in matched ankylosing spondylitis synovial fluid. CD8+ disease-linked clones were present at relatively low frequencies in blood. A number of the motif variants had already been described in reactive arthritis synovial fluid and blood.

Quantitative 5'-RACE with molecular barcodes produced the TCR beta libraries. TCRdb reprocessed the 5' RACE reads via MiXCR and lists one record per CDR3 protein. The table records about 440,000 distinct CDR3 sequences, 17% of them present only once. The CDR3 runs 18 residues. The germline CDR1 and CDR2 sequences are WSHSY and SAAADI. Trimming removed 6 bases from V and 3 bases from J, with 25 bases in between. This clonotype came up a few times. What it binds is not known. The sample was blood, either unsorted or a sorted T cell fraction (not recorded which). The source of this sequence is a male donor with ankylosing spondylitis. This chain links TRBV10-2 with TRBJ2-3; possibly TRBD1 or TRBD2 for D (6 bases each). The CDR3 coding sequence is TGCGCCAGCAGGGCTATAGTTTTACAGGGAGGATTGACAGATACGCAGTATTTT. This translates into CASRAIVLQGGLTDTQYF.